What follows are 6 T cell receptor beta chains derived from one specimen sequenced in a study of T cell repertoires in cytomegalovirus infection. TCRdb analysed the reads with MiXCR anew, one entry per CDR3 protein. The sample has 120,000 to 150,000 distinct CDR3 sequences, about 6.5% seen once; the top ten hold about a sixth. Sequencing was carried out using PBMCs. These receptors were obtained from a human donor in good health (CMV status not recorded). Some clones in this sample may be carry-over from other donors' samples.

This sequence joins TRBV29-1 and TRBJ2-5, with D possibly being TRBD1 or TRBD2 (5 bases each). Deletions cut 4 bases from V and 5 bases from J, with 17 bases between. There are 14 residues in the CDR3. CDR1 is SQVTM and CDR2 is ANQGSEA in the germline V gene. As DNA, the CDR3 is TGCAGCGTTGGAGGGACCGAGCAGAGGGAGACCCAGTACTTC. This translates into CSVGGTEQRETQYF.

This chain links TRBV20-1 with TRBJ2-3; 8 bases agree with TRBD1. Trimming cost V 6 bases and J 3 bases; bases outside gene matches: 11. The CDR3 is 15 residues long. The germline V gene encodes CDR1 DFQATT and CDR2 SNEGSKA (reference sequence). This CDR3 reads CSARRQGRRTDTQYF. CDR3 sequence (DNA): TGCAGTGCGAGGCGACAGGGGAGGAGGACAGATACGCAGTATTTT.

This clonotype was picked up many times. The CDR3 spells CSARDPGTANTEAFF. CDR3 DNA: TGCAGTGCTAGAGATCCAGGGACGGCGAACACTGAAGCTTTCTTT. The chain is built from TRBV20-1 and TRBJ1-1, with a possible D match to TRBD1 (5 bases). This CDR3 region has 15 residues. Germline loops: CDR1 DFQATT, CDR2 SNEGSKA (reference sequence). V was shortened by 0 bases and J by 1 base, with 12 bases between the two germline ends.

This clonotype was counted at least ten times. The chain carries TRBV19 and TRBJ2-1, with TRBD2 matching 13 bases. Germline loops: CDR1 LNHDA, CDR2 SQIVND (reference sequence). The CDR3 runs 16 residues. V was pared by 5 bases and J by 10 bases, with 11 bases of the junction left unmatched. The CDR3 DNA reads as TGTGCCAGTAGTCAGCCCTCCACGACTAGCGGGGGGGAGCAGTTCTTC. Protein product: CASSQPSTTSGGEQFF.

This clonotype was seen at least ten times. The chain carries TRBV25-1 and TRBJ2-7; D possibly matches TRBD1 or TRBD2 (5 bases each). This CDR3 spans 17 amino acids. The germline V gene has CDR1 MGHDK and CDR2 SYGVNS. Trimming pared 0 bases from V and 0 bases from J, leaving 15 bases between. CDR3 in amino acids: CASSEYRDRGLSYEQYF. The CDR3 DNA reads as TGTGCCAGCAGTGAATATCGGGATCGGGGCCTCTCCTACGAGCAGTACTTC.

This clonotype was detected many times. V gene TRBV20-1 combines with J gene TRBJ1-1, with D uncertain. The V end was cut by 3 bases, the J end by 2 bases, with 10 bases between. There are 13 residues in the CDR3. Per germline, CDR1 DFQATT and CDR2 SNEGSKA (reference sequence). The CDR3 loop reads CSARQDTNTEAFF. In DNA, the CDR3 is TGCAGTGCTAGGCAGGATACAAACACTGAAGCTTTCTTT.